Sequencing of this T cell receptor (beta chain) was carried out in a study of cytomegalovirus exposure and HLA in healthy donors. Findings of the study overall: Reported performance of the classifier showed diagnosis of cytomegalovirus status with high specificity and sensitivity. Reportedly, TCR beta sequences accurately predicted HLA-A and HLA-B alleles in most subjects. The study put some 150 TCR beta chains on its list as cytomegalovirus-associated. Specificity for CMV antigens was confirmed in vitro for a few of the CMV-associated chains.

Worth noting for this clone: Its antigen is currently unknown.

PCR used 60 Vbeta primers and 13 Jbeta primers. Using immunoSEQ multiplex PCR, the repertoire was profiled, and TCRdb retains in-frame clones only, with some absent. The sample records roughly 120,000 clones, about four fifths being singletons. The length of the CDR3 is 13 residues. Germline CDR1 reads MNHEY; CDR2 reads SMNVEV (reference sequence). Trimming left V 3 bases short and J 1 base short, with 3 bases between. Sequenced sample: PBMCs. This receptor was taken from a woman in her 30s in good health and CMV-seronegative. The J gene is TRBJ2-2, the V gene TRBV27; D unresolved. In DNA, the CDR3 is TGTGCCAGCAGTTTCGGGAACACCGGGGAGCTGTTTTTT. This sequence encodes CASSFGNTGELFF.